A single sample is the source of the 18 T cell receptor beta chains below, sequenced in a study of blood T cell repertoires in COVID-19. Sequencing was performed with immunoSEQ multiplex PCR; in TCRdb, only in-frame clones are kept and a portion is missing. The table records 170,000 or so clones, around 87% of them present only once. Sequencing input: peripheral blood. All receptors come from a woman in her 70s with COVID-19, enrolled during active disease.

The chain has TRBV19 and TRBJ1-5, with unresolved D. From germline, CDR1 is LNHDA and CDR2 SQIVND (reference sequence). Trimming took off 1 base at V and 11 bases at J, with 12 bases between the two ends. This CDR3 region has 13 residues. CDR3 DNA: TGTGCCAGTAGTATAGTAGGGCTCGGGACCCAGCATTTT. Amino acids: CASSIVGLGTQHF.

J is TRBJ2-4 and V is TRBV2, with 9 bases aligning to TRBD1. The CDR3 covers 14 residues. The V segment lost 6 bases and the J segment 5 bases; nucleotides outside the gene matches: 5. Germline assignment: CDR1 SNHLY and CDR2 FYNNEI. The CDR3 DNA reads as TGTGCCAGCAGGGGGGACAGGGTGGAAAACATTCAGTACTTC. This codes for CASRGDRVENIQYF.

In this sample, this clone turned up once. This chain links TRBV6-5 with TRBJ2-2, with D tentatively TRBD1 (5 bases). V lost 6 bases to trimming and J lost 4 bases, with 15 bases between them. Germline V gene data show CDR1 as MNHEY and CDR2 as SVGAGI. This CDR3 region has 15 residues. The CDR3 DNA reads TGTGCCAGCAGCAGCACGCCAGGGCTCACCGGGGAGCTGTTTTTT. It is translated as CASSSTPGLTGELFF.

The V and J genes are TRBV6-4 and TRBJ2-1, with D perhaps matching TRBD2 (5 bases). V dropped 6 bases and J dropped 1 base, with 16 bases sitting between them. This CDR3 has 16 residues. CDR1 is MRHNA, CDR2 SNTAGT, per germline. CDR3 sequence reads: CASRWATSRSYNEQFF. CDR3 bases: TGTGCCAGCAGGTGGGCAACTAGTAGGTCCTACAATGAGCAGTTCTTC.

The chain uses TRBV19 and TRBJ2-7; D is possibly TRBD1 (5 bases). The germline V gene encodes CDR1 LNHDA and CDR2 SQIVND (reference sequence). The CDR3 sequence is 13 residues long. V gave up 5 bases and J gave up 3 bases, with 11 bases separating them. The CDR3 loop is CASSSGRDYEQYF. As DNA, the CDR3 is TGTGCCAGTAGTTCCGGCAGGGACTACGAGCAGTACTTC.

This rearrangement joins TRBV28 to TRBJ1-1; D possibly corresponds to TRBD1 (5 bases). Germline values: CDR1 MDHEN, CDR2 SYDVKM. The V and J ends lost 8 bases and 4 bases respectively, with 17 bases between them. The CDR3 extends over 14 amino acids. The CDR3 loop is CASPGHNTGTEAFF. The CDR3 nucleotides are TGTGCCAGCCCTGGACATAACACTGGCACTGAAGCTTTCTTT.

The genes are TRBV7-3 and TRBJ2-1, with TRBD2 matching over 13 bases. V lost 3 bases, J lost 4 bases, and 0 bases stayed unmatched. Germline loops: CDR1 SGHTA, CDR2 FQGTGA. This CDR3 comprises 15 residues. This chain's CDR3 is CASSLTSGRYNEQFF. The CDR3 DNA sequence: TGTGCCAGCAGCTTGACTAGCGGGAGGTACAATGAGCAGTTCTTC.

Concerning this clone itself: Other DNA sequences in this specimen translate into the identical CDR3. This chain connects TRBV7-2 to TRBJ2-3, with 9 bases fitting TRBD2. Trimming removed 3 bases from V and 6 bases from J; junction bases left unmatched: 4. The germline gives CDR1 SGHTA, CDR2 FQGNSA. This CDR3 comprises 14 residues. The chain's CDR3 is CASSLSSGTDTQYF. The CDR3 region has the DNA TGTGCCAGCAGCTTGTCTAGCGGGACTGATACGCAGTATTTT.

This chain uses TRBV27 with TRBJ1-5; 9 bases are a match to TRBD1. From germline, CDR1 is MNHEY and CDR2 SMNVEV (reference sequence). The CDR3 is made up of 14 amino acids. V shed 7 bases, J shed 2 bases, and the junction held 3 bases outside the gene matches. CDR3 amino acids: CASKRTGGNQPQHF. CDR3 coding DNA: TGTGCCAGCAAAAGGACAGGGGGCAATCAGCCCCAGCATTTT.

This clone came up many times. V gene TRBV7-9 combines with J gene TRBJ1-5, with TRBD1 matching over 8 bases. CDR3 length: 13 amino acids. V shed 5 bases, J shed 7 bases, and the junction held 4 bases outside the gene matches. CDR1 and CDR2 from the germline V gene are SEHNR and FQNEAQ (reference sequence). CDR3 nucleotide sequence: TGTGCCAGCAGCACGGACAGGGTCCAGCCCCAGCATTTT. This gives the protein CASSTDRVQPQHF.

This sequence joins TRBV6-1 and TRBJ2-7; D may be TRBD2 (6 bases). The germline V and J ends were trimmed by 7 bases and 2 bases, with 15 bases remaining between them. Germline V CDR1 and CDR2: MNHNS, SASEGT. The CDR3 totals 14 residues. The CDR3: CASTRPTSTYEQYF. For the CDR3, the DNA is TGTGCCAGCACTCGCCCTACTAGCACCTACGAGCAGTACTTC.

The gene calls are TRBV27 and TRBJ1-2; 7 bases line up with TRBD1. CDR1 and CDR2 (germline): MNHEY, SMNVEV (reference sequence). The length of the CDR3 is 12 residues. J gave up 8 bases and V 5 bases, and 5 bases lay outside the gene matches. CDR3 amino acids: CASSLTGRGYTF. The CDR3 DNA follows: TGTGCCAGCAGTCTGACAGGGAGAGGCTACACCTTC.

The V call is TRBV11-3, the J call TRBJ1-3; no reliable D call. The CDR3 covers 15 residues. Germline V CDR1 and CDR2: SGHNT, YENEEA. Trimming removed 2 bases at V and 4 bases at J, with 12 bases between. CDR3 coding DNA: TGTGCCAGCAGCTTATATGCGGGATCAGGAAACACCATATATTTT. Translation: CASSLYAGSGNTIYF.

The chain employs TRBV19 and TRBJ1-1; 7 bases are a match to TRBD1. The CDR3 is 16 residues long. After removal of 6 bases from V and 1 base from J, the junction contained 11 bases not matched to a gene. CDR1 LNHDA and CDR2 SQIVND come from the germline V gene (reference sequence). CDR3 region: CASRMYEDRENTEAFF. CDR3 bases: TGTGCCAGTAGAATGTATGAAGACAGGGAGAACACTGAAGCTTTCTTT.

J is TRBJ2-5 and V is TRBV2; TRBD1 aligns across 7 bases. This CDR3 contains 16 residues. In germline, CDR1 is SNHLY, CDR2 FYNNEI. V shed 3 bases, J shed 5 bases, and the junction held 12 bases outside the gene matches. CDR3 region: CASSESTGKLSETQYF. CDR3 coding DNA: TGTGCCAGCAGTGAGTCGACAGGGAAGTTATCCGAGACCCAGTACTTC.

V usage is TRBV29-1 and J usage is TRBJ2-4, with 12 bases lining up with TRBD2. V trimming: 5 bases; J trimming: 2 bases; junction bases outside the gene matches: 16. The CDR3 covers 19 residues. The germline gives CDR1 SQVTM, CDR2 ANQGSEA. CDR3 residues: CSVLSLGLAGFGTKNIQYF. The CDR3 nucleotides are TGCAGCGTTCTCTCACTAGGACTAGCGGGATTCGGAACCAAAAACATTCAGTACTTC.

This rearrangement joins TRBV4-1 to TRBJ1-5; possibly TRBD1 for D (5 bases). The CDR3 length is 16 residues. Trimming removed 5 bases from V and 0 bases from J, with 14 bases in between. The germline V gene encodes CDR1 MGHRA and CDR2 YSYEKL. This CDR3 reads CASSRSAGDSNQPQHF. The CDR3 DNA is TGCGCCAGCAGCAGAAGCGCGGGGGATAGCAATCAGCCCCAGCATTTT.

The genes are TRBV11-2 and TRBJ2-1, with 15 bases identical to TRBD2. The V and J ends lost 0 bases and 7 bases, in that order; junction bases with no gene match: 1. Per the germline V gene, CDR1 is SGHAT and CDR2 is FQNNGV. The CDR3 contains 16 residues. The DNA for the CDR3 is TGTGCCAGCAGCTTAGAAGGACTAGCGGGAGGGAATGAGCAGTTCTTC. Its translation: CASSLEGLAGGNEQFF.